Listed here are 3 T cell receptor beta chains from one sample, sequenced in a study of response to subunit inactivated influenza vaccine. TCRdb reprocessed the RT-PCR reads with MiXCR, giving one entry per CDR3 protein. Among around 570,000 distinct CDR3 sequences, approximately 11% were seen once, and the ten largest hold approximately 10%. Another study also made use of these data, one on T cells expressing NK-cell markers. Per that study: TCR beta cDNA was generated via 5'RACE template switching incorporating UMIs.

This specimen consisted of PBMCs from blood, obtained on the day of vaccination. The receptor source for this set is a man between 45 and 60 years old who received an inactivated influenza vaccine.

The sample holds a few counts of this clonotype. The chain has TRBV4-2 and TRBJ2-2; 11 nucleotides align to TRBD1. The CDR3 covers 16 residues. CDR1 LGHNA and CDR2 YNFKEQ come from the germline V gene. J lost 6 bases, V lost 3 bases, and 6 bases had no gene match. DNA for the CDR3: TGTGCCAGCAGCCATACGGGACAGGGGGTCTCCGGGGAGCTGTTTTTT. Its translation is CASSHTGQGVSGELFF.

The chain combines TRBV10-3 with TRBJ2-7; D may be TRBD1 (6 bases). Germline CDR1 reads ENHRY; CDR2 reads SYGVKD. The CDR3 contains 16 residues. Trimming removed 6 bases from V and 9 bases from J, with 27 bases in between. In DNA, the CDR3 is TGTGCCATCAGCGGACCGATTACCTCCCAGGGGTCGGCGCAGTACTTC. This gives the protein CAISGPITSQGSAQYF.

At least ten counts were recorded for this clonotype. The rearrangement uses TRBV27 and TRBJ2-1; no clear D gene. Deletions cut 2 bases from V and 4 bases from J, with 12 bases between. Germline V gives CDR1 MNHEY, CDR2 SMNVEV (reference sequence). CDR3 size: 15 residues. The CDR3 sequence: CASSLVRGPYNEQFF. DNA of the CDR3: TGTGCCAGCAGTTTAGTTCGAGGACCTTACAATGAGCAGTTCTTC.